These T cell receptor beta chains were read from a single sample in a study of shared clonotypes between healthy human individuals. Some clones are missing from TCRdb's copy, which holds only in-frame ones; the method was immunoSEQ multiplex PCR. The sample has approximately 590,000 clones, 95% to 96% seen once. Sample: naive CD8+ T cells sorted from blood. The receptors come from a woman in her 30s in good health. CDR3s include the opening cysteine and the closing phenylalanine or tryptophan. Each record gives: J gene, V gene, CDR3 protein.

TRBJ1-1,TRBV2,CASSVTWTDRTEAFF
TRBJ2-1,TRBV28,CASTTYGGVVEQFF
TRBJ2-1,TRBV4-2,CASSQEGRGSSYNEQFF
TRBJ2-7,TRBV5-1,CASSQGTGPYEQYF
TRBJ2-7,TRBV11-2,CASSSPGEQYF
TRBJ1-3,TRBV6-4,CASSRRRRSGNTIYF
TRBJ2-1,TRBV19,CASSLDRGQYEQFF
TRBJ2-2,TRBV29-1,CSVEERPGELFF
TRBJ2-1,TRBV27,CASSFSISGAANEQFF
TRBJ1-5,TRBV28,CASSFGQLSQPQHF
TRBJ2-1,TRBV19,CASSMDRGLGNEQFF
TRBJ1-2,TRBV28,CASEQGYDAYGYTF
TRBJ2-7,TRBV27,CASSLMGSHEQYF
TRBJ2-1,TRBV27,CASSPLGTGEYNEQFF
TRBJ1-2,TRBV2,CASSEGGPGASYTF
TRBJ2-7,TRBV27,CASRGWRARRWEQYF